A selection of T cell receptor beta chains follows, all from one sample in a study of T cell changes during pregnancy in multiple sclerosis. Using immunoSEQ multiplex PCR, the repertoire was profiled, and TCRdb retains in-frame clones only, with some absent. The sample lists nearly 60,000 clones; about 90% were seen once. Sequenced here: CD4+ T cells from peripheral blood mononuclear cells, sampled after pregnancy. These receptors were taken from a female donor in good health, enrolled as a control in a pregnancy study. CDR3s include the opening cysteine and the closing phenylalanine or tryptophan. D genes are given only for firm matches. Size values are once, few and many counts, or a class for expanded clones, and some rows have none.

j_call: TRBJ2-7; d_call: .; v_call: TRBV5-1; clone_size: .; cdr3_aa: CASSFGQASSYEQYF; cdr3_nt: TGCGCCAGCAGCTTTGGACAAGCGAGCTCCTACGAGCAGTACTTC
j_call: TRBJ2-7; d_call: TRBD2; v_call: TRBV30; clone_size: .; cdr3_aa: CACTSGGWGEQYF; cdr3_nt: TGTGCCTGCACTAGCGGGGGTTGGGGGGAGCAGTACTTC
j_call: TRBJ1-2; d_call: .; v_call: TRBV28; clone_size: .; cdr3_aa: CASSPGVGIYTF; cdr3_nt: TGTGCCAGCAGTCCCGGGGTCGGAATTTACACCTTC
j_call: TRBJ1-2; d_call: TRBD1; v_call: TRBV25-1; clone_size: .; cdr3_aa: CASSLDTGTGNGYTF; cdr3_nt: TGTGCCAGCAGCCTGGACACCGGGACAGGCAATGGCTACACCTTC
j_call: TRBJ1-2; d_call: TRBD1; v_call: TRBV19; clone_size: .; cdr3_aa: CASGDRGLGYGYTF; cdr3_nt: TGTGCCAGTGGGGACAGGGGGCTTGGTTATGGCTACACCTTC
j_call: TRBJ1-1; d_call: TRBD1; v_call: TRBV7-6; clone_size: .; cdr3_aa: CASSLGPPGQGKTEAFF; cdr3_nt: TGTGCCAGCAGCTTAGGACCCCCGGGACAGGGAAAAACTGAAGCTTTCTTT
j_call: TRBJ2-1; d_call: .; v_call: TRBV19; clone_size: .; cdr3_aa: CASTTTSNEQFF; cdr3_nt: TGTGCCAGTACCACGACTAGCAATGAGCAGTTCTTC
j_call: TRBJ2-7; d_call: TRBD1; v_call: TRBV6-5; clone_size: .; cdr3_aa: CASSHYRGREYEQYF; cdr3_nt: TGTGCCAGCAGCCACTACAGGGGGCGAGAATACGAGCAGTACTTC
j_call: TRBJ2-4; d_call: TRBD2; v_call: TRBV7-2; clone_size: .; cdr3_aa: CASSLSSGGSAKNIQYF; cdr3_nt: TGTGCCAGCAGCTTATCGAGCGGGGGGTCAGCCAAAAACATTCAGTACTTC
j_call: TRBJ1-1; d_call: TRBD1; v_call: TRBV2; clone_size: .; cdr3_aa: CASRVDRANTEAFF; cdr3_nt: TGTGCCAGCAGGGTTGACAGGGCTAACACTGAAGCTTTCTTT
j_call: TRBJ1-1; d_call: TRBD1; v_call: TRBV6-5; clone_size: .; cdr3_aa: CATSNRGAEAFF; cdr3_nt: TGTGCCACCAGCAACAGGGGCGCTGAAGCTTTCTTT
j_call: TRBJ2-3; d_call: .; v_call: TRBV5-4; clone_size: few; cdr3_aa: CASLLDLSTDTQYF; cdr3_nt: TGTGCCAGTTTACTAGATTTAAGCACAGATACGCAGTATTTT
j_call: TRBJ2-1; d_call: .; v_call: TRBV4-2; clone_size: .; cdr3_aa: CASSQQGLSSYNEQFF; cdr3_nt: TGTGCCAGCAGCCAACAGGGACTCAGCTCCTACAATGAGCAGTTCTTC
j_call: TRBJ1-2; d_call: .; v_call: TRBV6-4; clone_size: .; cdr3_aa: CASSDGIGGIYGYTF; cdr3_nt: TGTGCCAGCAGTGACGGGATAGGAGGGATCTATGGCTACACCTTC
j_call: TRBJ2-5; d_call: TRBD1; v_call: TRBV7-2; clone_size: .; cdr3_aa: CASSQGQGVDVGETQYF; cdr3_nt: TGTGCCAGCAGCCAAGGACAGGGGGTAGATGTAGGCGAGACCCAGTACTTC
j_call: TRBJ1-4; d_call: TRBD1; v_call: TRBV19; clone_size: .; cdr3_aa: CASSTRTGVEKLFF; cdr3_nt: TGTGCCAGTAGTACAAGGACAGGGGTTGAAAAACTGTTTTTT
j_call: TRBJ1-1; d_call: .; v_call: TRBV7-2; clone_size: .; cdr3_aa: CASSFDRTMNTEAFF; cdr3_nt: TGTGCCAGCAGCTTCGACAGGACCATGAACACTGAAGCTTTCTTT
j_call: TRBJ2-7; d_call: .; v_call: TRBV6-6; clone_size: .; cdr3_aa: CASSQSDRNGEQYF; cdr3_nt: TGTGCCAGCAGTCAATCCGACAGGAACGGCGAGCAGTACTTC
j_call: TRBJ2-7; d_call: TRBD1; v_call: TRBV5-3; clone_size: .; cdr3_aa: CARSFLPGTESYEQYF; cdr3_nt: TGTGCCAGAAGCTTCCTACCCGGGACAGAATCCTACGAGCAGTACTTC
j_call: TRBJ1-1; d_call: TRBD1; v_call: TRBV12-5; clone_size: .; cdr3_aa: CASGWGGRGPVNTEAFF; cdr3_nt: TGTGCTAGTGGTTGGGGAGGCAGGGGGCCCGTGAACACTGAAGCTTTCTTT
j_call: TRBJ1-6; d_call: TRBD1; v_call: TRBV4-2; clone_size: .; cdr3_aa: CASSRQGGYSYNSPLHF; cdr3_nt: TGTGCCAGCAGCCGGCAGGGGGGCTACTCCTATAATTCACCCCTCCACTTT
j_call: TRBJ2-2; d_call: .; v_call: TRBV9; clone_size: .; cdr3_aa: CASSSGQINTGELFF; cdr3_nt: TGTGCCAGCAGTAGTGGACAGATAAACACCGGGGAGCTGTTTTTT
j_call: TRBJ1-1; d_call: TRBD1; v_call: TRBV4-3; clone_size: few; cdr3_aa: CASSQTGTGMIEAFF; cdr3_nt: TGCGCCAGCAGCCAAACGGGGACAGGGATGATTGAAGCTTTCTTT
j_call: TRBJ1-1; d_call: .; v_call: TRBV19; clone_size: .; cdr3_aa: CASRAPGRGRNTEAFF; cdr3_nt: TGTGCCAGTAGGGCTCCTGGTCGAGGGAGGAACACTGAAGCTTTCTTT
j_call: TRBJ1-1; d_call: .; v_call: TRBV4-3; clone_size: .; cdr3_aa: CASSQEGRSNTEAFF; cdr3_nt: TGCGCCAGCAGCCAAGAGGGCAGGTCGAACACTGAAGCTTTCTTT
j_call: TRBJ1-1; d_call: .; v_call: TRBV9; clone_size: .; cdr3_aa: CASSEVPTLEAAEAFF; cdr3_nt: TGTGCCAGCAGCGAGGTACCGACTCTGGAGGCCGCTGAAGCTTTCTTT